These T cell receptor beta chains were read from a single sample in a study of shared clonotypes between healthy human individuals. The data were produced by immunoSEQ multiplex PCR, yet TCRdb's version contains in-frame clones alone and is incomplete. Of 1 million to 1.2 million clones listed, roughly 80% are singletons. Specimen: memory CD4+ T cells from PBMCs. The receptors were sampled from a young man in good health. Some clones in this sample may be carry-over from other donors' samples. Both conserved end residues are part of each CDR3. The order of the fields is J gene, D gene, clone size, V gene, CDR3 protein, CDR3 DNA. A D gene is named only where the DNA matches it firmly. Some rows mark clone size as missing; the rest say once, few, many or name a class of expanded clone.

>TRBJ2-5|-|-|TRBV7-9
CASSLAGRSETQYF
TGTGCCAGCAGCTTAGCGGGCCGTAGCGAGACCCAGTACTTC
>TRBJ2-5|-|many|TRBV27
CASSLFQQETQYF
TGTGCCAGCAGTTTATTTCAACAAGAGACCCAGTACTTC
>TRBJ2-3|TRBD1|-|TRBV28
CASSTPGQRADTQYF
TGTGCCAGCAGTACCCCGGGACAGCGAGCAGATACGCAGTATTTT
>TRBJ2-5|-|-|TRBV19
CASSMRVRETQYF
TGTGCCAGTAGTATGAGGGTCCGGGAGACCCAGTACTTC
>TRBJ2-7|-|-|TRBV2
CASNQAGHEQYF
TGTGCCAGCAATCAGGCAGGGCACGAGCAGTACTTC
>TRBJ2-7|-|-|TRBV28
CASVGGPYEQYF
TGTGCCAGCGTAGGGGGGCCCTACGAGCAGTACTTC
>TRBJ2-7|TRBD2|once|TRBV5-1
CASSLSGGRSYEQYF
TGCGCCAGCAGCTTGTCTGGCGGGAGGAGTTACGAGCAGTACTTC
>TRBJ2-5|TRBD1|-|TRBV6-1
CASSIQGDFETQYF
TGTGCCAGCAGTATACAGGGGGATTTCGAGACCCAGTACTTC
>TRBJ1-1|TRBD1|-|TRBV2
CASRGQGFTEAFF
TGTGCCAGCAGGGGACAGGGATTCACTGAAGCTTTCTTT
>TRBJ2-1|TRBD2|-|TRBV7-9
CATQTLAGAEQFF
TGTGCCACCCAGACACTAGCGGGAGCTGAGCAGTTCTTC
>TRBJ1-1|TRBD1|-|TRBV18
CASSPGTGPEAFF
TGTGCCAGCTCACCGGGGACAGGGCCTGAAGCTTTCTTT
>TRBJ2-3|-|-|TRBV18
CASSPGVMGTDTQYF
TGTGCCAGCTCACCAGGGGTTATGGGCACAGATACGCAGTATTTT
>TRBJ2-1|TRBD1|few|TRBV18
CASSPGQGKLF
TGTGCCAGCTCACCGGGACAGGGTAAACTCTTC
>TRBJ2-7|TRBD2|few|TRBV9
CASSVGGLAGVGEQYF
TGTGCCAGCAGCGTAGGTGGACTAGCGGGAGTCGGCGAGCAGTACTTC
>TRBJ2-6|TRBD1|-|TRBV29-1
CSVSDRGSGANVLTF
TGCAGCGTCTCGGACAGGGGGTCCGGGGCCAACGTCCTGACTTTC
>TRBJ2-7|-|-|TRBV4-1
CASSQGRGGSFYEQYF
TGCGCCAGCAGCCAAGGAAGAGGGGGGTCATTCTACGAGCAGTACTTC
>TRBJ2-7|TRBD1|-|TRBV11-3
CASSLQGSAYEQYF
TGTGCCAGCAGCCTACAGGGGTCCGCCTACGAGCAGTACTTC
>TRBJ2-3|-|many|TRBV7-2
CASSFGSGGTDTQYF
TGTGCCAGCAGCTTCGGGTCCGGGGGCACAGATACGCAGTATTTT
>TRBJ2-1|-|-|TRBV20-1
CSASPLDEQFF
TGCAGTGCTAGTCCCTTGGATGAGCAGTTCTTC
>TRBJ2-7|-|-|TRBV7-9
CASSLEADSYEQYF
TGTGCCAGCAGCTTAGAGGCGGATTCCTACGAGCAGTACTTC
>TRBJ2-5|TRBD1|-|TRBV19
CASSPDRVQETQYF
TGTGCCAGTAGTCCGGACAGGGTACAAGAGACCCAGTACTTC
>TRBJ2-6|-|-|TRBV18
CASSPPDRKVSGANVLTF
TGTGCCAGCTCACCACCCGACAGAAAAGTCTCTGGGGCCAACGTCCTGACTTTC
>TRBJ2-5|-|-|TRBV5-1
CASTTGQGGTRETQYF
TGCGCCAGCACAACTGGACAGGGAGGGACCCGGGAGACCCAGTACTTC